The 31 T cell receptor beta chains given below trace back to one sample, sequenced in a study of metastatic and nonmetastatic thyroid tumors. TCRdb reprocessed the PCR reads via MiXCR. This repertoire shows some 15,000 clones, about 33% found once; its top ten account for 9.5% to 15%. None of the patients had undergone any treatment ahead of thyroid surgery. The sample consisted of tumor tissue. These receptors were taken from a male donor with papillary thyroid cancer or a benign thyroid nodule (not recorded which). Some clones in this sample may be carry-over from other donors' samples.

This clone is medium-sized within its sample. This rearrangement joins TRBV2 to TRBJ2-5; 11 bases line up with TRBD2. Losses at the gene ends were 2 bases for V and 5 bases for J; bases not matched to a gene: 13. The CDR3 consists of 18 residues. The V gene's germline CDR1 is SNHLY and CDR2 FYNNEI. CDR3 DNA sequence: TGTGCCAGCAGTGAAATCCTAGCGGGGGGTCTCTCGGGGGAGACCCAGTACTTC. It yields the protein CASSEILAGGLSGETQYF.

By share, this clone counts as medium-sized. The chain uses TRBV24-1 and TRBJ2-1; 9 positions match TRBD2. Germline V gives CDR1 KGHDR, CDR2 SFDVKD. V lost 9 bases and J lost 7; bases outside the gene matches: 12. This CDR3 contains 15 residues. The CDR3 sequence: CATQNSGSTWNEQFF. In DNA form, the CDR3 reads TGTGCCACCCAAAATAGCGGGAGTACATGGAATGAGCAGTTCTTC.

This clone was counted a few times. The chain joins TRBV11-3 to TRBJ1-2; D unclear. The ends were cut back, 4 bases at V and 8 bases at J, with 11 bases in the middle. Germline CDR1 is SGHNT and CDR2 is YENEEA. The CDR3 sequence is 12 residues long. The CDR3 DNA reads TGTGCCAGCAGCTCACACCTGGAGGGCTACACCTTC. It translates to CASSSHLEGYTF.

This clone showed up just once. The rearrangement links TRBV19 to TRBJ1-5, with D uncertain. V lost 6 bases to trimming and J lost 1 base, with 16 bases between them. The CDR3 is made up of 16 amino acids. CDR1 is LNHDA, CDR2 SQIVND, per germline (reference sequence). The CDR3 DNA sequence: TGTGCCAGTAGCTCCAACGGTTTGAGAAGCAATCAGCCCCAGCATTTT. This gives the protein CASSSNGLRSNQPQHF.

This clone was observed a handful of times. The CDR3 region is CASSSRANTQYF. CDR3 in DNA: TGTGCCAGCAGCTCGAGGGCGAATACGCAGTATTTT. The rearrangement joins TRBV28 to TRBJ2-3, with a tentative D call TRBD2 (5 bases). V gave up 6 bases and J gave up 7 bases, with 11 bases separating them. Looked up from germline, CDR1 is MDHEN and CDR2 is SYDVKM. The CDR3 runs to 12 residues.

The chain employs TRBV7-3 and TRBJ2-7; D assignment may be TRBD1 or TRBD2 (5 bases each). In germline, CDR1 is SGHTA, CDR2 FQGTGA. The CDR3 spans 13 residues. The germline V and J ends were trimmed by 2 bases and 6 bases, with 11 bases remaining between them. The CDR3, as DNA: TGTGCCAGCAGCTTATCTCGGGACGGCGAGCAGTACTTC. This gives the protein CASSLSRDGEQYF.

Turning to this clone: The junction and the germline gene differ at one end; a read error may be behind it. This chain's CDR3 is CASSLPNSQGEKPFF. The CDR3 DNA follows: TGTGCCAGCTCACTACCGAATAGCCAGGGGGAAAAACCGTTTTTT. The chain uses TRBV18 and TRBJ1-4, with 7 bases identical to TRBD1. The CDR3 is 15 residues long. Germline assignment: CDR1 KGHSH and CDR2 LQKENI.

This chain connects TRBV5-4 to TRBJ1-1, with D perhaps TRBD1 (5 bases). The V gene's germline CDR1 is SGHNT and CDR2 YYREEE (reference sequence). This CDR3 is built from 16 residues. V was trimmed by 2 bases and J by 7 bases, leaving 21 bases between them. The CDR3 loop reads CASSFYPGEVEGEAFF. The CDR3, as DNA: TGTGCCAGCAGCTTTTACCCGGGGGAGGTTGAGGGTGAAGCTTTCTTT.

The chain has TRBV11-2 and TRBJ2-1, with unresolved D. The CDR3 is 13 residues long. In germline, CDR1 is SGHAT, CDR2 FQNNGV. V shed 3 bases and J shed 5 bases, with 8 bases lying between them. Here the CDR3 DNA reads TGTGCCAGCAGCTTCTCGCGAAACAATGAGCAGTTCTTC. As protein: CASSFSRNNEQFF. The full variable domain, completed using reference TRBV11-2 and TRBJ2-1, is EAGVAQSPRYKIIEKRQSVAFWCNPISGHATLYWYQQILGQGPKLLIQFQNNGVVDDSQLPKDRFSAERLKGVDSTLKIQPAKLEDSAVYLCASSFSRNNEQFFGPGTRLTVL.

V is TRBV12-3 or TRBV12-4 and J is TRBJ2-1, with no clear D. V was cut by 5 bases and J by 5 bases, with 13 bases left in between. The CDR3 spans 14 residues. The CDR3: CASSLLGNDNEQFF. CDR3 sequence (DNA): TGTGCCAGCAGTCTTTTGGGAAACGACAATGAGCAGTTCTTC.

The chain employs TRBV27 and TRBJ2-7, with 14 bases lining up with TRBD2. The CDR3 is 14 residues long. After removal of 4 bases from V and 6 bases from J, the junction contained 2 bases not matched to a gene. Germline V lookup: CDR1 MNHEY, CDR2 SMNVEV (reference sequence). CDR3 in amino acids: CASSSGLAGGEQYF. CDR3 nucleotides: TGTGCCAGCAGTTCCGGACTAGCGGGAGGCGAGCAGTACTTC.

By sample fraction, this clone is medium-sized. This chain joins TRBV2 and TRBJ2-1, with TRBD2 matching 12 bases. V gave up 6 bases and J gave up 4 bases; unmatched junction bases: 4. CDR1 SNHLY and CDR2 FYNNEI come from the germline V gene. The CDR3 is 15 residues long. CDR3 amino acids: CASRLAGGLYNEQFF. The CDR3 DNA reads TGTGCCAGCAGACTAGCGGGGGGCCTATACAATGAGCAGTTCTTC.

This clone is medium-sized within its sample. The chain recombines TRBV19 with TRBJ1-1; D not certain. CDR3 length: 15 residues. V lost 4 bases and J 3 bases, leaving 15 bases between the germline ends. Germline V lookup: CDR1 LNHDA, CDR2 SQIVND (reference sequence). CDR3 DNA: TGTGCCAGTAGTAGGTCCCGAGGTGGGTACACTGAAGCTTTCTTT. Translated, it gives CASSRSRGGYTEAFF.

The V gene is TRBV3-1, the J gene TRBJ2-7; D remains unclear. The CDR3 length is 16 residues. Per germline, CDR1 LGHDT and CDR2 YNNKEL (reference sequence). V was pared by 0 bases and J by 3 bases, with 15 bases between. CDR3 sequence (DNA): TGTGCCAGCAGCCAAGAGTCCTCTAGATTATTCTACGAGCAGTACTTC. Translated, it gives CASSQESSRLFYEQYF.

This clone rates as large. This chain uses TRBV19 with TRBJ1-5, with TRBD1 matching over 7 bases. From germline, CDR1 is LNHDA and CDR2 SQIVND (reference sequence). This CDR3 has 18 residues. With 4 bases clipped from V and 4 bases from J, the junction kept 16 bases outside the gene matches. CDR3 loop: CASSTIHPRTGWNQPQHF. The CDR3 region has the DNA TGTGCCAGTAGTACAATTCACCCTAGGACAGGCTGGAATCAGCCCCAGCATTTT.

The V gene is TRBV5-1, the J gene TRBJ1-1; D not certain. Germline CDR1 SGHRS, CDR2 YFSETQ. Trimming took off 4 bases at V and 3 bases at J, with 13 bases between the two ends. CDR3 size: 14 residues. This CDR3 is CASSLDGRDTEAFF. CDR3 sequence (DNA): TGCGCCAGCAGCCTCGACGGGCGGGACACTGAAGCTTTCTTT.

The gene calls are TRBV7-3 and TRBJ2-3, with D tentatively TRBD2 (6 bases). The germline gives CDR1 SGHTA, CDR2 FQGTGA. V was clipped by 0 bases and J by 1 base, with 11 bases between them. This CDR3 has 16 residues. The DNA for the CDR3 is TGTGCCAGCAGCTTAACAGGGCGGGGAGGCACAGATACGCAGTATTTT. Its protein is CASSLTGRGGTDTQYF.

By share, this clone ranks as medium-sized. The chain combines TRBV9 with TRBJ1-2; D is undetermined. Trimming removed 4 bases at V and 3 bases at J, with 13 bases between. Germline V CDR1 and CDR2: SGDLS, YYNGEE. CDR3 length: 14 amino acids. CDR3 region: CASSSREGHYGYTF. CDR3 nucleotide sequence: TGTGCCAGCAGCTCCCGGGAAGGCCACTATGGCTACACCTTC.

This chain connects TRBV19 to TRBJ1-1; D not certain. Germline values: CDR1 LNHDA, CDR2 SQIVND (reference sequence). The CDR3 has 13 amino acids. V lost 7 bases to trimming and J lost 5 bases, with 14 bases between them. CDR3 nucleotide sequence: TGTGCCAGTACGAGTAGGCGGAAAACTGAAGCTTTCTTT. Translated, it gives CASTSRRKTEAFF. The full variable domain, its missing parts supplied by reference TRBV19 and TRBJ1-1, is DGGITQSPKYLFRKEGQNVTLSCEQNLNHDAMYWYRQDPGQGLRLIYYSQIVNDFQKGDIAEGYSVSREKKESFPLTVTSAQKNPTAFYLCASTSRRKTEAFFGQGTRLTVV.

This clone has at least ten counts. This chain connects TRBV6-1 to TRBJ1-4; D gene ambiguous. The CDR3 is made up of 13 amino acids. Trimming shortened V by 7 bases and J by 8 bases, and 14 bases separated the two germline ends. Germline V CDR1 and CDR2: MNHNS, SASEGT. DNA for the CDR3: TGTGCCAGCACCAGAGCCTGGGGAGAAAAACTGTTTTTT. Residues: CASTRAWGEKLFF.

This clone is classed as medium-sized (0.01 to 0.1%). The chain's CDR3 is CASSYPRTGINTGELFF. CDR3 coding DNA: TGTGCCAGCAGTTACCCGCGGACAGGGATAAACACCGGGGAGCTGTTTTTT. This chain links TRBV6-6 with TRBJ2-2; TRBD1 agrees at 8 bases. The J segment lost 2 bases and the V segment lost 2 bases, leaving 7 bases of the junction unmatched. Germline CDR1 and CDR2: MNHNY and SVGAGI (reference sequence). The CDR3 extends over 17 amino acids.

The chain has TRBV20-1 and TRBJ2-7, with 8 nucleotides matching TRBD2. The J segment lost 3 bases and the V segment lost 1 base, leaving 5 bases of the junction unmatched. CDR3 length equals 14 residues. From germline, CDR1 is DFQATT and CDR2 SNEGSKA (reference sequence). The CDR3 region is CSARVDGTSYEQYF. The CDR3 nucleotides read TGCAGTGCTAGAGTCGATGGGACTAGCTACGAGCAGTACTTC.

Judged by abundance, this clone is medium-sized. The chain couples TRBV5-1 to TRBJ2-7; TRBD1 matches 7 bases. The V gene end was trimmed by 0 bases and the J gene end by 3 bases; junction bases not matched to a gene: 3. From germline, CDR1 is SGHRS and CDR2 YFSETQ. The length of the CDR3 is 14 residues. In DNA form, the CDR3 reads TGCGCCAGCAGCTTGGAGACAGGGAACTACGAGCAGTACTTC. Protein: CASSLETGNYEQYF.

This clone was seen just once. The chain combines TRBV11-1 with TRBJ2-6; 8 bases fit TRBD1. CDR3 length: 18 residues. The trim removed 1 base at V and 2 bases at J, leaving 7 bases unmatched. Germline CDR1 reads SGHAT; CDR2 reads FQDESV (reference sequence). The DNA of the CDR3 is TGTGCCAGCAGCTTAGGCCGGGACAGGTCCCCTGGGGCCAACGTCCTGACTTTC. It specifies CASSLGRDRSPGANVLTF.

By share, this clone ranks as medium-sized. The CDR3 loop reads CASSDSGPGTYEQYF. CDR3 DNA: TGTGCCAGTAGTGATTCGGGACCCGGCACGTACGAGCAGTACTTC. This chain uses TRBV19 with TRBJ2-7; D might be TRBD1 or TRBD2, each matching 5 bases. CDR3 length: 15 residues. V lost 5 bases to trimming and J lost 4 bases, with 18 bases between them. Germline V gene sequence: CDR1 LNHDA, CDR2 SQIVND (reference sequence).

This clone was seen a few times. In this CDR3 the conserved last residue, phenylalanine or tryptophan, is missing, so a read error is likely. Because the CDR3's place on the DNA is in doubt, the DNA is left out and the CDR3 is given as listed by TCRdb. The chain combines TRBV6-1 with TRBJ2-7. Looked up from germline, CDR1 is MNHNS and CDR2 is SASEGT. A total of 15 residues make up the CDR3, ends included. CDR3 sequence reads: CASSEEKGSSYEQCL.

Ten or more counts support this clone. The chain carries TRBV30 and TRBJ2-2; no clear D gene. CDR3 length: 13 residues. Germline V lookup: CDR1 GTSNPN, CDR2 SVGIG (reference sequence). As DNA, the CDR3 is TGTGCTCGGAGTGCACTTTTTGACGGGGAGCTGTTTTTT. This encodes CARSALFDGELFF.

This rearrangement joins TRBV24-1 to TRBJ2-5; a weak D match, TRBD2 (6 bases). V gave up 4 bases and J gave up 13 bases, with 18 bases separating them. The CDR3 is 13 amino acids. Germline values: CDR1 KGHDR, CDR2 SFDVKD. CDR3 sequence: CATSDPGTGPLYF. The DNA of the CDR3 is TGTGCCACCAGTGACCCCGGGACTGGCCCCCTGTACTTC.

This clone was found a few times. The chain has TRBV11-2 and TRBJ2-1; 8 nucleotides match TRBD2. Germline V gene sequence: CDR1 SGHAT, CDR2 FQNNGV. Losses at the gene ends were 3 bases for V and 8 bases for J; bases not matched to a gene: 9. This CDR3 has 15 residues. The CDR3 region has the DNA TGTGCCAGCAGCTTTACGGGAGGGGGGTACGATGAGCAGTTCTTC. Protein: CASSFTGGGYDEQFF. The whole variable domain, filled in from reference TRBV11-2 and TRBJ2-1, reads EAGVAQSPRYKIIEKRQSVAFWCNPISGHATLYWYQQILGQGPKLLIQFQNNGVVDDSQLPKDRFSAERLKGVDSTLKIQPAKLEDSAVYLCASSFTGGGYDEQFFGPGTRLTVL.

This clone has ten or more counts. This sequence joins TRBV28 and TRBJ2-1; 13 bases are shared with TRBD2. Trimming cost V 2 bases and J 8 bases; bases outside gene matches: 9. Germline V gene lookup returns CDR1 MDHEN and CDR2 SYDVKM. CDR3 length: 17 residues. The CDR3 spells CASSLGLAGDITDEQFF. CDR3 coding DNA: TGTGCCAGCAGTTTAGGACTAGCGGGAGACATCACCGATGAGCAGTTCTTC.

This clone occurred many times. The chain is built from TRBV2 and TRBJ2-4; tentatively, D is TRBD2 (6 bases). Trimming left V 1 base short and J 7 bases short, with 17 bases between. The CDR3 covers 16 residues. From germline, CDR1 is SNHLY and CDR2 FYNNEI. In DNA, the CDR3 is TGTGCCAGCAGTGAAGGTTTTCTGACTAGAGCGAACATTCAGTACTTC. Its translation is CASSEGFLTRANIQYF. Full variable domain (remainder filled in from reference TRBV2 and TRBJ2-4): EPEVTQTPSHQVTQMGQEVILRCVPISNHLYFYWYRQILGQKVEFLVSFYNNEISEKSEIFDDQFSVERPDGSNFTLKIRSTKLEDSAMYFCASSEGFLTRANIQYFGAGTRLSVL.